Each of the 25 T cell receptor beta chains below was sequenced from the same sample in a study of T cell responses to AZD1222 COVID-19 vaccine. Method: immunoSEQ multiplex PCR; TCRdb's copy keeps in-frame clones and lacks some. The repertoire includes tens of thousands of clones, 90% of them detected once, and approximately 4.2% sits in the top ten. The material sequenced was peripheral blood, taken on day 0 of AZD1222 vaccination. All receptors derive from an adult in good health.

The sample holds a few counts of this clone. The genes are TRBV19 and TRBJ1-3, with a possible D match to TRBD1 (5 bases). The CDR3 runs to 17 residues. V was shortened by 5 bases and J by 1 base, with 18 bases between the two germline ends. CDR1 LNHDA and CDR2 SQIVND come from the germline V gene (reference sequence). The CDR3 here is CASSGGGVGWSGNTIYF. For the CDR3, the DNA is TGTGCCAGTAGTGGTGGAGGGGTAGGCTGGTCTGGAAACACCATATATTTT.

This clone occurred a few times. The rearrangement links TRBV5-1 to TRBJ1-2; D possibly corresponds to TRBD1 (5 bases). The CDR3 contains 17 residues. The germline gives CDR1 SGHRS, CDR2 YFSETQ. V lost 0 bases and J lost 8, with 23 bases in between. CDR3 nucleotides: TGCGCCAGCAGCTTGGCCCGTTACGAGAAGGGGTATGACGGCTACACCTTC. It yields the protein CASSLARYEKGYDGYTF.

The chain has TRBV5-4 and TRBJ2-7, with D tentatively TRBD1 (6 bases). There are 13 residues in the CDR3. Per the germline V gene, CDR1 is SGHNT and CDR2 is YYREEE (reference sequence). V was trimmed by 0 bases and J by 3 bases, leaving 7 bases between them. The CDR3 loop is CASSLEQGYEQYF. The CDR3 region has the DNA TGTGCCAGCAGCTTGGAACAGGGCTACGAGCAGTACTTC.

This clone was observed once. The chain combines TRBV5-1 with TRBJ1-2; 7 bases match TRBD1. The CDR3 extends over 13 amino acids. From germline, CDR1 is SGHRS and CDR2 YFSETQ. V lost 2 bases and J lost 3; bases outside the gene matches: 1. The DNA of the CDR3 is TGCGCCAGCAGCTTACAGGGGTACTATGGCTACACCTTC. This encodes CASSLQGYYGYTF.

As to this clone: At one of its ends the junction is not consistent with the germline gene, which may arise from a read error. The V and J genes are TRBV7-9 and TRBJ1-2; 8 bases align to TRBD1. CDR1 is SEHNR, CDR2 FQNEAQ, per germline (reference sequence). The CDR3 consists of 11 residues. The CDR3 sequence: CASRPLGDRNF. The CDR3 coding sequence is TGTGCCAGCCGCCCCTTGGGGGACAGGAACTTC.

The V call is TRBV11-3, the J call TRBJ1-1; no definite D call. This CDR3 has 19 residues. Germline CDR1 is SGHNT and CDR2 is YENEEA. The ends were cut back, 1 base at V and 0 bases at J, with 21 bases in the middle. The CDR3 DNA sequence: TGTGCCAGCAGCTTAGCATTTACCGGGCTCAAGAATATGAACACTGAAGCTTTCTTT. This gives the protein CASSLAFTGLKNMNTEAFF.

The chain joins TRBV5-6 to TRBJ2-7, with TRBD2 identical over 8 bases. V trimming: 2 bases; J trimming: 3 bases; junction bases outside the gene matches: 10. The CDR3 runs to 16 residues. From germline, CDR1 is SGHDT and CDR2 YYEEEE. This CDR3 is CASSFFVAGGIYEQYF. Written as DNA, the CDR3 is TGTGCCAGCAGCTTTTTTGTGGCGGGGGGAATCTACGAGCAGTACTTC.

The V call is TRBV30, the J call TRBJ1-1; no reliable D call. Germline CDR1 and CDR2: GTSNPN and SVGIG (reference sequence). The CDR3 covers 13 residues. Trimming removed 3 bases at V and 0 bases at J, with 8 bases between. The CDR3: CAWSNSLNTEAFF. The CDR3 nucleotides are TGTGCCTGGAGCAATTCCTTGAACACTGAAGCTTTCTTT.

The chain has TRBV29-1 and TRBJ1-2; D call uncertain. The germline CDR1 and CDR2 sequences are SQVTM and ANQGSEA. The germline V and J ends were trimmed by 3 bases and 4 bases, with 9 bases remaining between them. This CDR3 region has 12 residues. The chain's CDR3 is CSVDEVTYGYTF. CDR3 sequence (DNA): TGCAGCGTTGATGAGGTAACCTATGGCTACACCTTC.

In its sample, this clone was seen a few times. The gene calls are TRBV30 and TRBJ1-2; D gene unclear. Trimming pared 5 bases from V and 3 bases from J, leaving 7 bases between. CDR1 is GTSNPN, CDR2 SVGIG, per germline (reference sequence). The CDR3 loop spans 11 amino acids. The CDR3 region is CAWERYYGYTF. CDR3 DNA: TGTGCCTGGGAACGTTACTATGGCTACACCTTC.

This chain joins TRBV6-5 and TRBJ2-7; TRBD1 is a possible D gene (6 bases). Germline loops: CDR1 MNHEY, CDR2 SVGAGI. V was shortened by 1 base and J by 2 bases, with 9 bases between the two germline ends. This CDR3 contains 14 residues. The DNA for the CDR3 is TGTGCCAGCAGTTACTTACAGGGTACCTACGAGCAGTACTTC. It specifies CASSYLQGTYEQYF.

The chain employs TRBV9 and TRBJ1-6, with no clear D. CDR3 size: 15 residues. The V gene's germline CDR1 is SGDLS and CDR2 YYNGEE. V dropped 0 bases and J dropped 8 bases, with 12 bases sitting between them. The CDR3 here is CASSVGAGLDSPLHF. The CDR3 region has the DNA TGTGCCAGCAGCGTAGGGGCTGGCTTAGATTCACCCCTCCACTTT. Drawing the rest from reference TRBV9 and TRBJ1-6, the complete variable domain is DSGVTQTPKHLITATGQRVTLRCSPRSGDLSVYWYQQSLDQGLQFLIQYYNGEERAKGNILERFSAQQFPDLHSELNLSSLELGDSALYFCASSVGAGLDSPLHFGNGTRLTVT.

V usage is TRBV24-1 and J usage is TRBJ2-2; no clear D gene. The V gene's germline CDR1 is KGHDR and CDR2 SFDVKD. There are 13 residues in the CDR3. Trimming shortened V by 4 bases and J by 0 bases, and 2 bases separated the two germline ends. The DNA for the CDR3 is TGTGCCACCAGTGACCCGAACACCGGGGAGCTGTTTTTT. This translates into CATSDPNTGELFF.

V usage is TRBV5-1 and J usage is TRBJ2-1; D not certain. This CDR3 contains 14 residues. From germline, CDR1 is SGHRS and CDR2 YFSETQ. Trimming stripped 4 bases from V and 2 bases from J, with 10 bases between. The CDR3 loop reads CASSNQITYNEQFF. The CDR3 coding sequence is TGCGCCAGCAGCAATCAGATCACCTACAATGAGCAGTTCTTC.

The V call is TRBV18, the J call TRBJ1-2; D perhaps matches TRBD1 (6 bases). V was clipped by 0 bases and J by 2 bases, with 7 bases between them. The CDR3 totals 14 residues. The V gene's germline CDR1 is KGHSH and CDR2 LQKENI. The CDR3: CASSPPDSNYGYTF. The CDR3 bases are TGTGCCAGCTCACCACCGGACAGCAACTATGGCTACACCTTC.

This clone has just one count. The rearrangement joins TRBV9 to TRBJ2-1; D tentatively reads TRBD1 or TRBD2 (5 bases each). V lost 0 bases and J 11 bases, leaving 21 bases between the germline ends. In germline, CDR1 is SGDLS, CDR2 YYNGEE. The CDR3 spans 16 residues. CDR3 in amino acids: CASSVDYGGDREKQFF. CDR3 DNA sequence: TGTGCCAGCAGCGTAGACTATGGGGGAGACCGGGAAAAGCAGTTCTTC.

This clone was seen only once. The chain uses TRBV5-6 and TRBJ1-2, with TRBD1 as a possible D gene (6 bases). Germline values: CDR1 SGHDT, CDR2 YYEEEE. The CDR3 has 15 amino acids. The ends were cut back, 1 base at V and 3 bases at J, with 13 bases in the middle. The CDR3 is CASSLMGAEDYGYTF. CDR3 DNA: TGTGCCAGCAGCTTGATGGGGGCGGAGGACTATGGCTACACCTTC.

This chain links TRBV11-3 with TRBJ1-3; no firm D call. Germline V gene sequence: CDR1 SGHNT, CDR2 YENEEA. V dropped 2 bases and J dropped 7 bases, with 3 bases sitting between them. The CDR3 spans 11 residues. CDR3 sequence reads: CASSLLNTIYF. CDR3 sequence (DNA): TGTGCCAGCAGCTTACTTAACACCATATATTTT.

The chain joins TRBV27 to TRBJ1-6; weak D call: TRBD1 (5 bases). Between the trimmed V and J ends, which lost 8 bases and 13 bases, there was a span of 18 bases. This CDR3 comprises 13 residues. Germline values: CDR1 MNHEY, CDR2 SMNVEV (reference sequence). In nucleotides, the CDR3 is TGTGCCAGCTCCGGGGCGGGTCCCCGGCCCCTCCACTTT. Protein product: CASSGAGPRPLHF.

This chain connects TRBV3-1 (or the pseudogene TRBV3-2) to TRBJ1-2; possibly TRBD1 for D (5 bases). The germline V and J ends were trimmed by 2 bases and 1 base, with 5 bases remaining between them. The CDR3 runs 13 residues. The germline gives CDR1 LGHDT, CDR2 YNNKEL (reference sequence). The CDR3 DNA is TGTGCCAGCAGCCAACAGGGTAACTATGGCTACACCTTC. As protein: CASSQQGNYGYTF.

The chain links TRBV11-3 to TRBJ2-5; D not resolved. The V end was cut by 1 base, the J end by 5 bases, with 5 bases between. The CDR3 totals 12 residues. CDR1 is SGHNT and CDR2 is YENEEA in the germline V gene. CDR3 nucleotides: TGTGCCAGCAGCTTAGTCGATGAGACCCAGTACTTC. Its translation is CASSLVDETQYF. Based on the CDR3 plus reference TRBV11-3 and TRBJ2-5, the full variable domain is EAGVVQSPRYKIIEKKQPVAFWCNPISGHNTLYWYLQNLGQGPELLIRYENEEAVDDSQLPKDRFSAERLKGVDSTLKIQPAELGDSAVYLCASSLVDETQYFGPGTRLLVL.

The chain couples TRBV7-9 to TRBJ1-2, with TRBD1 identical over 8 bases. Germline CDR1 and CDR2: SEHNR and FQNEAQ (reference sequence). The length of the CDR3 is 16 residues. The trim removed 4 bases at V and 1 base at J, leaving 8 bases unmatched. Written as DNA, the CDR3 is TGTGCCAGCAGCTGGTCCCAGGGGGCTTTTAACTATGGCTACACCTTC. Protein: CASSWSQGAFNYGYTF.

This rearrangement joins TRBV11-3 to TRBJ2-6; D gene unclear. The V and J ends lost 1 base and 0 bases respectively, with 7 bases between them. Germline-derived CDR1 and CDR2 are SGHNT and YENEEA. The CDR3 contains 16 residues. This CDR3 is CASSLGILSGANVLTF. The CDR3 nucleotides read TGTGCCAGCAGCTTAGGGATTCTCTCTGGGGCCAACGTCCTGACTTTC.

This clone was recorded once. This sequence joins TRBV6-4 and TRBJ2-7; 10 nucleotides match TRBD1. The CDR3 has 15 residues. V dropped 7 bases and J dropped 5; count of bases not matched to a gene: 11. The germline V gene encodes CDR1 MRHNA and CDR2 SNTAGT. CDR3 nucleotides: TGTGCCAGCACTCCTGACAGGGGGCGCGGCGACGAGCAGTACTTC. It specifies CASTPDRGRGDEQYF.

The V and J genes are TRBV5-1 and TRBJ1-1; D might be TRBD1 (6 bases). The V end was cut by 5 bases, the J end by 1 base, with 9 bases between. There are 13 residues in the CDR3. CDR1 is SGHRS and CDR2 is YFSETQ in the germline V gene. DNA for the CDR3: TGCGCCAGCAGGAGGACAGAGAACACTGAAGCTTTCTTT. It codes for CASRRTENTEAFF.